Listed below are T cell receptor beta chains from one sample, sequenced in a study of early T cells in non-severe SARS-CoV-2 infection. TCRdb redid the calling of the 5' RACE reads with MiXCR, one entry per CDR3 protein. This table has approximately 42,000 distinct CDR3 sequences, roughly 6% appearing once. Material for sequencing was whole blood. The receptors originated from an adult who was a healthcare worker with PCR-confirmed SARS-CoV-2 infection or an uninfected control (not recorded which). The CDR3 runs from the conserved cysteine through the conserved F or W. D genes are given only for firm matches. The size field is filled for only some rows; it gives once, few, many or a size class.

>TRBV4-3|13|TRBJ1-1|NA|NA
TGCGCCAGCAGCCAAGGCCCATTCGTGGGAGCTTTCTTT
CASSQGPFVGAFF
>TRBV4-1|15|TRBJ1-2|many|NA
TGCGCCAGCAGCAGCGGCGCACTGAGGGACTATGGCTACACCTTC
CASSSGALRDYGYTF
>TRBV5-4|14|TRBJ2-5|many|NA
TGTGCCAGCAGCTCTGGTCAGAACCAAGAGACCCAGTACTTC
CASSSGQNQETQYF
>TRBV10-1|15|TRBJ1-5|many|NA
TGCGCCAGCAGTGAGGGACAGCTCAGCAATCAGCCCCAGCATTTT
CASSEGQLSNQPQHF
>TRBV19|9|TRBJ2-1|few|NA
TGTGCCAGTGGGGATGAGCAGTTCTTC
CASGDEQFF
>TRBV7-6|14|TRBJ2-7|many|NA
TGTGCCAGCAGCCGCACCAGGGAATCCTACGAGCAGTACTTC
CASSRTRESYEQYF
>TRBV12-3/TRBV12-4|16|TRBJ1-5|many|NA
TGTGCCAGCAGTTTAGAGGGCAGAAGACGCAATCAGCCCCAGCATTTT
CASSLEGRRRNQPQHF
>TRBV18|17|TRBJ2-3|many|NA
TGTGCCAGCTCACCAGGGCTGGCGGTGCTTGGCACAGATACGCAGTATTTT
CASSPGLAVLGTDTQYF
>TRBV6-1|13|TRBJ1-1|many|NA
TGTGCCAGCAGTGTCCTTACCTGGAGTGAAGCTTTCTTT
CASSVLTWSEAFF
>TRBV13|14|TRBJ2-7|many|TRBD1
TGTGCCAGCAGCCCAGGGACAGGTGACTACGAGCAGTACTTC
CASSPGTGDYEQYF
>TRBV5-1|15|TRBJ1-2|many|NA
TGCGCCAGCAGCCAAGGATTGACAGCTAACTATGGCTACACCTTC
CASSQGLTANYGYTF
>TRBV2|11|TRBJ1-1|many|NA
TGTGCCAGCAGAGAACGGACTGAAGCTTTCTTT
CASRERTEAFF
>TRBV7-8|18|TRBJ2-3|many|TRBD2
TGTGCCAGCAGCTTTACCCCGCCGACTAGCGGCTCGGGAGATACGCAGTATTTT
CASSFTPPTSGSGDTQYF
>TRBV20-1|14|TRBJ1-6|many|NA
TGCAGTGGGAGGGGCAGCTCCTATAATTCACCCCTCCACTTT
CSGRGSSYNSPLHF
>TRBV24-1|16|TRBJ2-3|many|TRBD2
TGTGCCACCAGTGATTTAACTAGCGGGAATACAGATACGCAGTATTTT
CATSDLTSGNTDTQYF
>TRBV28|16|TRBJ1-4|many|NA
TGTGCCAGCAGTTTACCTTCTGGAGGGAAGGGGGAAAAACTGTTTTTT
CASSLPSGGKGEKLFF
>TRBV20-1|15|TRBJ1-4|NA|TRBD1
TGCAGTGCTAGAGCCGGGACAGCAACTAATGAAAAACTGTTTTTT
CSARAGTATNEKLFF
>TRBV7-9|11|TRBJ2-6|few|NA
TGTGCCAGCAGTCCCGCCAACGTCCTGATTTTC
CASSPANVLIF
>TRBV29-1|14|TRBJ2-7|few|NA
TGCAGCGTTGCTGCAGGGGTTAACTCCTACGAGCAGTACTTC
CSVAAGVNSYEQYF
>TRBV20-1|15|TRBJ2-3|many|TRBD2
TGCAGTGCTACGCCGGGACTAGCCCCCGAAGATACGCAGTATTTT
CSATPGLAPEDTQYF
>TRBV5-1|14|TRBJ2-1|many|TRBD1
TGCGCCAGCACCCGGGACAGGAGCTACAATGAGCAGTTCTTC
CASTRDRSYNEQFF
>TRBV27|13|TRBJ2-7|many|NA
TGTGCCAGCAGTTTCCAGCCGGCGGACGAGCAGTACTTC
CASSFQPADEQYF
>TRBV3-1|13|TRBJ2-2|many|NA
TGTGCCAGCAGCCAAGGGGGAACCGGGGAGCTGTTTTTT
CASSQGGTGELFF
>TRBV29-1|12|TRBJ2-7|many|TRBD1
TGCAGCGTAGGGACAGGGGGTGACGAGCAGTACTTC
CSVGTGGDEQYF
>TRBV6-5|14|TRBJ1-6|NA|TRBD1
TGTGCCAGCAGTTACGAGACAGGGAATTCACCCCTCCACTTT
CASSYETGNSPLHF
>TRBV5-1|16|TRBJ2-3|NA|NA
TGCGCCAGCAGCCCGCCGGGACTCTTTTACACAGATACGCAGTATTTT
CASSPPGLFYTDTQYF
>TRBV4-2|15|TRBJ2-3|many|TRBD1
TGTGCCAGCAGCCAAGAGGACAGGGCCACAGATACGCAGTATTTT
CASSQEDRATDTQYF